This T cell receptor beta chain was sequenced during a study of blood T cell repertoires in COVID-19 (dated by TCRdb to about 2020). As for the study more broadly: Samples covering the acute and convalescent phases of COVID-19 were provided by collaborators in the United States, Italy and Spain. The dataset comprised deeply sampled blood TCRbeta repertoires from subjects exposed to, actively infected with, or recovered from COVID-19. The prospective study material was composed of cDNA or gDNA derived from T cells, B-cell-depleted T cells, or PBMCs. Where available, HLA class I and class II types were obtained from metadata supplied by the sample provider rather than from assay-based typing. Nearly every sample came with metadata listing a de-identified subject ID, COVID-19 status, age in years and sex. The repertoires were released in a freely available public database intended as a resource for research on the immune response to SARS-CoV-2. The samples were drawn from the first 160 participants of the ongoing ImmuneRACE study and from 950 to 1,500 subjects provided by 6 global collaborators.

Overall study outcomes, separate from this receptor: The quantity of clinical and demographic metadata differed by source and by participant and was supplied without curation.

CDR1 SGHTA and CDR2 FQGTGA are derived from the germline V gene. The CDR3 measures 14 amino acids from cysteine to phenylalanine. The only DNA kept is the CDR3, 42 bases in frame from the first base. The V and J ends are trimmed by 5 bases and 2 bases, leaving 10 bases between them. The immunoSEQ Assay, a bias-controlled multiplex PCR, was used to amplify TCRbeta CDR3 regions from genomic DNA. Processing in the source paper ran as follows. Within the assay, amplification of reference gene primers was used to estimate how many nucleated cells each sample contained. To quantify the absolute abundance of each unique TCRbeta CDR3 rearrangement, sequence reads were collapsed and filtered. Productive Simpson clonality was computed per sample as the square root of Simpson's diversity index over productive rearrangements. Not all clones reach the TCRdb copy of this immuneACCESS table, which keeps in-frame sequences only. Checked studies attribute under half of the gap to unresolved V genes and leave the rest unexplained. V, J and clone size reflect that table, while D and trimming were determined from the DNA. The sample table contains about 190,000 clones; only one count was recorded for roughly 80% of them. The ten largest account for around 15% of the sample.

Comments on this clone: This receptor's antigen is unknown. One base away there is no much larger clone; base qualities are not given.

The collaborating institutions used their own protocols to collect whole blood in K2EDTA tubes. Collaborator samples were shipped for TCRbeta analysis as frozen whole blood, isolated PBMCs, or DNA extracted from either sample type. Sequences were obtained from peripheral blood. The rearranged segments are TRBV7-3 and TRBJ2-1; the D gene is unclear. This receptor was identified in a man aged 60 to 69 with active or convalescent COVID-19. The nucleotide sequence is TGTGCCAGCAGCCCCCTGGGCGCCTACAATGAGCAGTTCTTC. This codes for CASSPLGAYNEQFF.